This T cell receptor beta chain was identified in a study of T cell responses to AZD1222 COVID-19 vaccine. Turning to the study itself: The study pooled second doses at about 4 or about 12 weeks.

V shed 3 bases and J shed 2 bases, with 14 bases lying between them. The germline gives CDR1 KGHSH, CDR2 LQKENI. CDR3 size: 15 residues. Study results and caveats: Among the donors, most were white British and more were female, and clonal diversity was possibly underestimated. Vaccine-associated CD4 TCRs ranged over spike, dominating at 160-218 and 743-854. Baseline antibody screening turned up just a handful of seropositive AZD1222 recipients.

Sequenced by immunoSEQ multiplex PCR; TCRdb stores in-frame clones only, minus some. The profile covers about 120,000 clones, with around 90% appearing a single time and about 1.2% taken by the ten largest. Comment on this clone: Its antigen remains unidentified.

The material was peripheral blood, obtained on day 0 of AZD1222 vaccination. The source of this sequence is an adult in good health. V gene TRBV18 combines with J gene TRBJ2-7, with D perhaps being TRBD1 or TRBD2 (5 bases each). CDR3 DNA: TGTGCCAGCTCACCGCAAGGGACGGCCCCCTACGAGCAGTACTTC. Translated, it gives CASSPQGTAPYEQYF.